Detailed here is one T cell receptor beta chain. This sample was taken from a study of shared clonotypes between healthy human individuals. The study ran the assay at deep level. Genomic DNA per cell subset filled all wells of several immunoSEQ plates. Clones were read by immunoSEQ multiplex PCR, and TCRdb kept only the in-frame ones, dropping some. The sample lists about 750,000 clones, 92% seen once, with more than 20% in the top ten. The naive CD8 fraction comprised CD45RO-negative cells positively selected for CCR7 and excluded terminally differentiated effector memory CD45RA+ cells. Caucasian adults living in Nashville, Tennessee, provided all samples. The TCR comes from a man between 25 and 39 years old in good health. The sample was naive CD8+ T cells sorted from blood.

The CDR3 bases are TGTGCCAGCAACAGCGGTAATCAGCCCCAGCATTTT. Translating gives CASNSGNQPQHF. This rearrangement joins TRBV7-8 to TRBJ1-5; D remains unclear. Germline V CDR1 and CDR2: SGHVS, FQNEAQ. The V end lost 7 bases, the J end lost 4 bases, and 8 bases lay between the germline ends. This CDR3 is 12 amino acids long. Supplemented by reference TRBV7-8 and TRBJ1-5, the full variable domain reads GAGVSQSPRYKVAKRGQDVALRCDPISGHVSLFWYQQALGQGPEFLTYFQNEAQLDKSGLPSDRFFAERPEGSVSTLKIQRTQQEDSAVYLCASNSGNQPQHFGDGTRLSIL.